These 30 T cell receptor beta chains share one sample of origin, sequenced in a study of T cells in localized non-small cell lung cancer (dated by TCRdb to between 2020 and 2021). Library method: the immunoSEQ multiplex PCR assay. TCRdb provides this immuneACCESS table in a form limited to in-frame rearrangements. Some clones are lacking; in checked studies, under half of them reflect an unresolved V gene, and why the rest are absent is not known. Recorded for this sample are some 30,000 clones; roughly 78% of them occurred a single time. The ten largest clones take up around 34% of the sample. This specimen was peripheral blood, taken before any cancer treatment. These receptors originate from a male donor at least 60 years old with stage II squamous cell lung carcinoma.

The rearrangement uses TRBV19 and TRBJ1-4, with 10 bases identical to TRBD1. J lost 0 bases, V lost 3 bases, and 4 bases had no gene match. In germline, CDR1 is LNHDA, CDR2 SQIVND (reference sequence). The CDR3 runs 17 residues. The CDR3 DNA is TGTGCCAGTAGTATCTCCGGGACAGGGGCAACTAATGAAAAACTGTTTTTT. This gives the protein CASSISGTGATNEKLFF.

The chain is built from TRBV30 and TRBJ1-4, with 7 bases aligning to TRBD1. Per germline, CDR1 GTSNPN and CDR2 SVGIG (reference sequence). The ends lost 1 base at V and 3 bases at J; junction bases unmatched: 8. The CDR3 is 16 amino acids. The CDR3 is CAWSGDRAGANEKLFF. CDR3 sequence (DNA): TGTGCCTGGAGTGGAGACAGGGCTGGGGCTAATGAAAAACTGTTTTTT.

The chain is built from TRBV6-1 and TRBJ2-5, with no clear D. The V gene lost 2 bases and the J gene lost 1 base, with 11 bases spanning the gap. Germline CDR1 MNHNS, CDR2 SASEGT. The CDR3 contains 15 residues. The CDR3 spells CASSEQPKFQETQYF. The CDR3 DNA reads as TGTGCCAGCAGTGAACAGCCGAAATTCCAAGAGACCCAGTACTTC.

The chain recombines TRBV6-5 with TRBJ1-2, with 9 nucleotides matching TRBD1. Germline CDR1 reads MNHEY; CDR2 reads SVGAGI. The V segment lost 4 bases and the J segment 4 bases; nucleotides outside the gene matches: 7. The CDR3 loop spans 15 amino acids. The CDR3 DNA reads TGTGCCAGCAGTTCGGGACAGGGAATCTTCTATGGCTACACCTTC. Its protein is CASSSGQGIFYGYTF.

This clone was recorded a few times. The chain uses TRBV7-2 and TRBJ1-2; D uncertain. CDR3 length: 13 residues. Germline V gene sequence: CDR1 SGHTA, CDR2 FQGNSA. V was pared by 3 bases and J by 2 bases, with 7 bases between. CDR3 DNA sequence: TGTGCCAGCAGCTTGACAACCAACTATGGCTACACCTTC. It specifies CASSLTTNYGYTF.

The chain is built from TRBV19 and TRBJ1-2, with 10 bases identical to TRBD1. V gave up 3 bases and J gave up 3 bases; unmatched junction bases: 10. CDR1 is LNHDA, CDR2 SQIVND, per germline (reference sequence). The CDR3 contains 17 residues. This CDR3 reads CASSIPPDRGRYYGYTF. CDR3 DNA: TGTGCCAGTAGTATTCCCCCTGACAGGGGGCGGTACTATGGCTACACCTTC.

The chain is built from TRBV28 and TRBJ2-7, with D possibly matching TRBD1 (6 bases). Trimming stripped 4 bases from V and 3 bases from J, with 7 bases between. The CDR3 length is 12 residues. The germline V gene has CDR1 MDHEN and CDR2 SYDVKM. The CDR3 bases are TGTGCCAGCAGTTCGGACAGCTACGAGCAGTACTTC. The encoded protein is CASSSDSYEQYF.

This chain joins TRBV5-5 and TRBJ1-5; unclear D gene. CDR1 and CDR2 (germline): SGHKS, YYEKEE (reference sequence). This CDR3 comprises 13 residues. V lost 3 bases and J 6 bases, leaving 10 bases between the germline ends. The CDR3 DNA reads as TGTGCCAGCAGCTCGCTTTTCGGTCAGCCCCAGCATTTT. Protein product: CASSSLFGQPQHF.

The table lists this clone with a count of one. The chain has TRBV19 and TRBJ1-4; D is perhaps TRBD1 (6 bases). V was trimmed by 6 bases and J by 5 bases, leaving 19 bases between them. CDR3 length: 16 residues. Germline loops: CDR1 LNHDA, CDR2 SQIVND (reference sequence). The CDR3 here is CASSPFYRASNEKLFF. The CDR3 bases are TGTGCCAGTAGCCCTTTTTACAGGGCTTCCAATGAAAAACTGTTTTTT.

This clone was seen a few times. The CDR3 sequence is CASSYGAPGPHGYTF. DNA of the CDR3: TGTGCCAGCAGTTACGGAGCTCCGGGACCCCATGGCTACACCTTC. The chain carries TRBV6-5 and TRBJ1-2, with TRBD1 as a possible D gene (5 bases). V lost 2 bases and J 6 bases, leaving 16 bases between the germline ends. CDR3 length: 15 residues. In germline, CDR1 is MNHEY, CDR2 SVGAGI.

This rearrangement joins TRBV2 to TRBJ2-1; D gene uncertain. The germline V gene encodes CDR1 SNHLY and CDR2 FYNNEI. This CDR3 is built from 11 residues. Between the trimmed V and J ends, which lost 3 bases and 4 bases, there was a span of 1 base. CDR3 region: CASSEYNEQFF. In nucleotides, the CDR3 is TGTGCCAGCAGTGAGTACAATGAGCAGTTCTTC.

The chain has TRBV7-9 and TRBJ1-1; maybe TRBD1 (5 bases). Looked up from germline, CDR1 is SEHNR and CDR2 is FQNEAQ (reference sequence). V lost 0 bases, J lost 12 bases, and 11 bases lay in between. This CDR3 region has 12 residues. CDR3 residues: CASSLAQGRTFF. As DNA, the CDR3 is TGTGCCAGCAGCTTAGCTCAGGGCAGGACTTTCTTT.

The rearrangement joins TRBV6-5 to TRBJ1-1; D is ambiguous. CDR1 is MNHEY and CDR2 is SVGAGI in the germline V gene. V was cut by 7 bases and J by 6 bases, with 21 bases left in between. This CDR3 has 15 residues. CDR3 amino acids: CASTARGRRAAEAFF. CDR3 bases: TGTGCCAGCACCGCACGAGGCAGGCGGGCTGCTGAAGCTTTCTTT.

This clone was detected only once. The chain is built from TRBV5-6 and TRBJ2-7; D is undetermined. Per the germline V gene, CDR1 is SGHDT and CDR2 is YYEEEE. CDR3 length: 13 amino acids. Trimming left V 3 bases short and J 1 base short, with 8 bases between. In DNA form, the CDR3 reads TGTGCCAGCAGCTGGACGCATTCCTACGAGCAGTACTTC. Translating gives CASSWTHSYEQYF. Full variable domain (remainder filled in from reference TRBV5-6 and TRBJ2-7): DAGVTQSPTHLIKTRGQQVTLRCSPKSGHDTVSWYQQALGQGPQFIFQYYEEEERQRGNFPDRFSGHQFPNYSSELNVNALLLGDSALYLCASSWTHSYEQYFGPGTRLTVT.

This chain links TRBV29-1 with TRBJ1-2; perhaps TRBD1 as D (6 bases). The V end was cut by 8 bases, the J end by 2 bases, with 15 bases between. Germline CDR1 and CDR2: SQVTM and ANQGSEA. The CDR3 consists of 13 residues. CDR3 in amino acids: CSFLDQGNYGYTF. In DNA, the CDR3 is TGCAGCTTCCTAGACCAGGGGAACTATGGCTACACCTTC.

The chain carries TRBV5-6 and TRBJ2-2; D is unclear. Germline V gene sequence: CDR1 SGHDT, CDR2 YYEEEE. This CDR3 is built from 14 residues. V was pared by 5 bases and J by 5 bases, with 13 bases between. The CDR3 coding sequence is TGTGCCAGCAGAGTTTTAACCGTGACCGGGGAGCTGTTTTTT. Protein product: CASRVLTVTGELFF.

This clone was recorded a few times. Here the CDR3 reads CASTRIRSGQGAYGYTF. CDR3 coding DNA: TGTGCCAGTACCCGTATACGATCGGGACAGGGGGCCTATGGCTACACCTTC. This chain links TRBV19 with TRBJ1-2; 12 bases align to TRBD1. Germline CDR1 reads LNHDA; CDR2 reads SQIVND (reference sequence). V was pared by 7 bases and J by 4 bases, with 13 bases of the junction left unmatched. The CDR3 has 17 residues. The full variable domain, completed using reference TRBV19 and TRBJ1-2, is DGGITQSPKYLFRKEGQNVTLSCEQNLNHDAMYWYRQDPGQGLRLIYYSQIVNDFQKGDIAEGYSVSREKKESFPLTVTSAQKNPTAFYLCASTRIRSGQGAYGYTFGSGTRLTVV.

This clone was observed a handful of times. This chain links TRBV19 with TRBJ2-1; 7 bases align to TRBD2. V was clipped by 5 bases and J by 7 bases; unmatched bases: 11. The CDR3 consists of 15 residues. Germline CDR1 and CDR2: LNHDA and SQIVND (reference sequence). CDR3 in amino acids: CASSPRDLGRNEQFF. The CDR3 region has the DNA TGTGCCAGTAGTCCTCGGGACCTCGGGAGGAATGAGCAGTTCTTC.

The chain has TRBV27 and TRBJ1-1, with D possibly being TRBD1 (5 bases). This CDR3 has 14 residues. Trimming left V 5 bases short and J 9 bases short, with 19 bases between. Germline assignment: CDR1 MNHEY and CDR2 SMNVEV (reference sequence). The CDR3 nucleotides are TGTGCCAGCAGTCCGCTAGACAGTACGGGTAAAGCTTTCTTT. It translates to CASSPLDSTGKAFF.

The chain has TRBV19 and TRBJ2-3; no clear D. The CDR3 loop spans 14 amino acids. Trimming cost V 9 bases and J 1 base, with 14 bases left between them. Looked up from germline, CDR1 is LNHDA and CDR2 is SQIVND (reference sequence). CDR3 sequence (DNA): TGTGCCAGCCGACATGGATGGGGCACAGATACGCAGTATTTT. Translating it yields CASRHGWGTDTQYF.

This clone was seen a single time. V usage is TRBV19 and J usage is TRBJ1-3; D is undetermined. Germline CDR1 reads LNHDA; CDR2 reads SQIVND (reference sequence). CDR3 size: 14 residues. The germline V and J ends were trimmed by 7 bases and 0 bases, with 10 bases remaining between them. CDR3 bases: TGTGCCAGTACTACGCTGAGCTCTGGAAACACCATATATTTT. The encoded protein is CASTTLSSGNTIYF.

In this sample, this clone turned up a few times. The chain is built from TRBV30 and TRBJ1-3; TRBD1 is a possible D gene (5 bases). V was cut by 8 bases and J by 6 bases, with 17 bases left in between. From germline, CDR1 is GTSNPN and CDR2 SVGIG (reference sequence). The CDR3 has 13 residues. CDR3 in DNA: TGTGCCAGGGCCGGGACCCATTCAAACACCATATATTTT. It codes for CARAGTHSNTIYF.

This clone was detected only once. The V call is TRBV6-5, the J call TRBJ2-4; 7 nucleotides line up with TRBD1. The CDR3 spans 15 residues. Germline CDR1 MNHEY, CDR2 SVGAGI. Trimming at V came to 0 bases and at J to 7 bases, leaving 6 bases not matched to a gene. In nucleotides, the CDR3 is TGTGCCAGCAGTTACTCCGGAGAGGGGGCGAACATTCAGTACTTC. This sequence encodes CASSYSGEGANIQYF.

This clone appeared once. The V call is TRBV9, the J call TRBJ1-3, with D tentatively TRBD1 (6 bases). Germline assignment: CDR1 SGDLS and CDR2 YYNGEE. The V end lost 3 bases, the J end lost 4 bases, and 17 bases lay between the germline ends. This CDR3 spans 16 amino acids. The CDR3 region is CASSADRGASGNTIYF. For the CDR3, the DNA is TGTGCCAGCAGCGCAGACCGGGGGGCTAGCGGAAACACCATATATTTT.

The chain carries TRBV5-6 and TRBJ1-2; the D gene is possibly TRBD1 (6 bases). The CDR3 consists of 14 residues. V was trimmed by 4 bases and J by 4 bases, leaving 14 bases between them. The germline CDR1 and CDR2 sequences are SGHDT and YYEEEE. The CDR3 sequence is CASSEVDSSYGYTF. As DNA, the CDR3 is TGTGCCAGCAGCGAGGTGGACAGTTCCTATGGCTACACCTTC.

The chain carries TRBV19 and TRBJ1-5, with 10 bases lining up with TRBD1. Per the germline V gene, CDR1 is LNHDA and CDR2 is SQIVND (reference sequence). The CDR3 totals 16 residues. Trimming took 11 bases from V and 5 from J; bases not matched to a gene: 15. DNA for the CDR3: TGTGCCGTCCAAGGGGGGGACAGGGGCAGGTATCAGCCCCAGCATTTT. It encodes CAVQGGDRGRYQPQHF.

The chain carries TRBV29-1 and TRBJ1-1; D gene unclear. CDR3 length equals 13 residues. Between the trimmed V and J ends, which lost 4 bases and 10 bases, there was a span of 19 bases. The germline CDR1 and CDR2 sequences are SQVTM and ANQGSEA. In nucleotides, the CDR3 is TGCAGCGTTGCCCCTCAAGGGTTTTTGGTAGCTTTCTTT. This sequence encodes CSVAPQGFLVAFF.

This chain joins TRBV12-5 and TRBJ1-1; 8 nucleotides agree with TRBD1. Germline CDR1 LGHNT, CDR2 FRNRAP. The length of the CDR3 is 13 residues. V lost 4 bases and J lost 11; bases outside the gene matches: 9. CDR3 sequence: CASGSGTGGRAFF. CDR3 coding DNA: TGTGCTAGTGGTTCGGGGACAGGTGGACGCGCTTTCTTT.

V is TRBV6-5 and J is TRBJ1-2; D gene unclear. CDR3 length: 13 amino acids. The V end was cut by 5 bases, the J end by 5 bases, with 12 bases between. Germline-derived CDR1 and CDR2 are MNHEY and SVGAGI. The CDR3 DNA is TGTGCCAGCAGTAGACGGGAGGAATATGGCTACACCTTC. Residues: CASSRREEYGYTF.

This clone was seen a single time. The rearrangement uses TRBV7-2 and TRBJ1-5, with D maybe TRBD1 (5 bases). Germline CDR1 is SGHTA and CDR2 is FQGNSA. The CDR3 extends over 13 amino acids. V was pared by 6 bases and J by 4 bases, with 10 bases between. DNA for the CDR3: TGTGCCAGCAGTCCAGGGTGGAATCAGCCCCAGCATTTT. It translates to CASSPGWNQPQHF.